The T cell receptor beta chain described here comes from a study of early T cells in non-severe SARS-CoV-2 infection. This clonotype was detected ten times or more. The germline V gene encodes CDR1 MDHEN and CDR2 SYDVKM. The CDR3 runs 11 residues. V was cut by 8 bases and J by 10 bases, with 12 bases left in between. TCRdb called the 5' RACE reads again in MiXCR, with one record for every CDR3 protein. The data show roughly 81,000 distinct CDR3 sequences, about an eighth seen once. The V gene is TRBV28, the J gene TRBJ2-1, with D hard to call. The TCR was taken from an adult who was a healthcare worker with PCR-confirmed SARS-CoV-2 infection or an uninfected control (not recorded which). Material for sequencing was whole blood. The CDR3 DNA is TGTGCCAGCTCAGTTCCCACGGAGCAGTTCTTC. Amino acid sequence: CASSVPTEQFF.